This TCR beta chain was observed in a study of cytomegalovirus exposure and HLA in healthy donors. Regarding the study as a whole: Among TCR beta chains, those listed as cytomegalovirus-associated numbered over 150.

The CDR3 is 17 residues long. Trimming pared 3 bases from V and 0 bases from J, leaving 14 bases between. Germline CDR1 is SNHLY and CDR2 is FYNNEI. Note on this clone: Antigen specificity is unknown.

A multiplex PCR was run with 60 Vbeta primers and 13 Jbeta primers. Sequenced by immunoSEQ multiplex PCR; TCRdb stores in-frame clones only, minus some. The sample carries tens of thousands of clones, over 70% recorded once. This TCR derives from a man aged 35-49 years in good health and CMV-seropositive. The rearrangement links TRBV2 to TRBJ2-2; D might be TRBD2 (6 bases). Sequencing input: PBMCs. CDR3 residues: CASSEGLGLTNTGELFF. CDR3 coding DNA: TGTGCCAGCAGTGAGGGCCTAGGACTAACGAACACCGGGGAGCTGTTTTTT.